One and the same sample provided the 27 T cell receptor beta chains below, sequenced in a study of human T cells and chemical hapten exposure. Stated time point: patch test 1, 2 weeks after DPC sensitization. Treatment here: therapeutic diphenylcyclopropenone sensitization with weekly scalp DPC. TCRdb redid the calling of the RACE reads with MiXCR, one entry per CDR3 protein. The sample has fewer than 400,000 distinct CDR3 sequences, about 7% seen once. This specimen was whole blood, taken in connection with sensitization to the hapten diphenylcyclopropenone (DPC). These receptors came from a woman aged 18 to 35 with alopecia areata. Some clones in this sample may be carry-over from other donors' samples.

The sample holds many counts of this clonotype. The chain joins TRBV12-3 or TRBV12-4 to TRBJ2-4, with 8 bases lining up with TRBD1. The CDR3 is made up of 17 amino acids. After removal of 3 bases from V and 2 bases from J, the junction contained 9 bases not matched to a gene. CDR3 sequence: CASSLMGQGASKNIQYF. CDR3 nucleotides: TGTGCCAGCAGTTTGATGGGCCAGGGGGCTTCCAAAAACATTCAGTACTTC.

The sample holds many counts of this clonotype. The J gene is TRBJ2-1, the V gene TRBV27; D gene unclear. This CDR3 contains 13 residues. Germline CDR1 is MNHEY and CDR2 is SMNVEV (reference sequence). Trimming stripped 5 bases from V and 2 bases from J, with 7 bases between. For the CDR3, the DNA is TGTGCCAGCAGTCCAAATGCCTACAATGAGCAGTTCTTC. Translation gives CASSPNAYNEQFF.

This CDR3 reads CASSPPGDIGTIYF. The CDR3 DNA follows: TGTGCCAGCTCACCACCGGGGGATATTGGGACCATATATTTT. The genes are TRBV18 and TRBJ1-3; weak D call: TRBD1 (5 bases). Trimming stripped 0 bases from V and 10 bases from J, with 13 bases between. The germline CDR1 and CDR2 sequences are KGHSH and LQKENI. The CDR3 spans 14 residues.

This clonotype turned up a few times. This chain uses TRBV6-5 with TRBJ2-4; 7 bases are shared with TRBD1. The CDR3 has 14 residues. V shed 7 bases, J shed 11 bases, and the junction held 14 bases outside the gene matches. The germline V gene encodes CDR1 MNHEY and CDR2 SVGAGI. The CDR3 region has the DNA TGTGCCAGCATCCACCAGGGGGATCCGTCCGTTCAGTACTTC. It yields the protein CASIHQGDPSVQYF.

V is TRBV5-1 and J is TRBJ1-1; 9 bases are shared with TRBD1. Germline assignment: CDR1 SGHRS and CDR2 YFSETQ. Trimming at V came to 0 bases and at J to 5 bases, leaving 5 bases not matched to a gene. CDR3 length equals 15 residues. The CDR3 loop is CASSLDGTGLTEAFF. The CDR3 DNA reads TGCGCCAGCAGCTTGGATGGGACAGGGTTAACTGAAGCTTTCTTT.

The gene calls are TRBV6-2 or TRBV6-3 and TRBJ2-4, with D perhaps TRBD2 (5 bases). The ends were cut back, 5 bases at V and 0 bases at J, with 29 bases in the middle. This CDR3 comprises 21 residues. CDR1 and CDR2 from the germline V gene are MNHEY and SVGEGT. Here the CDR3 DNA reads TGTGCCAGCAGTGCTGAATCCGGGATTCAAGTCAACCTCATAGCCAAAAACATTCAGTACTTC. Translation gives CASSAESGIQVNLIAKNIQYF.

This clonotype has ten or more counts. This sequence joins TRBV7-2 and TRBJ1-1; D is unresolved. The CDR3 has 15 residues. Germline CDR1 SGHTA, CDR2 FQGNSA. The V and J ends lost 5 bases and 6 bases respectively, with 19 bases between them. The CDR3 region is CASSPPSQSWSEAFF. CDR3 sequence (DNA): TGTGCCAGCAGCCCCCCCTCTCAATCCTGGTCTGAAGCTTTCTTT. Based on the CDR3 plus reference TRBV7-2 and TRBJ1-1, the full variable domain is GAGVSQSPSNKVTEKGKDVELRCDPISGHTALYWYRQSLGQGLEFLIYFQGNSAPDKSGLPSDRFSAERTGGSVSTLTIQRTQQEDSAVYLCASSPPSQSWSEAFFGQGTRLTVV.

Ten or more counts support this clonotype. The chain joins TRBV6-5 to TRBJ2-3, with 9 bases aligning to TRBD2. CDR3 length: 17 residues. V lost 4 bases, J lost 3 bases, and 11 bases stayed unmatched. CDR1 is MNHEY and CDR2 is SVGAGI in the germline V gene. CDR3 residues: CASSFDPASGGTDTQYF. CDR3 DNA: TGTGCCAGCAGTTTCGACCCGGCAAGCGGGGGGACAGATACGCAGTATTTT.

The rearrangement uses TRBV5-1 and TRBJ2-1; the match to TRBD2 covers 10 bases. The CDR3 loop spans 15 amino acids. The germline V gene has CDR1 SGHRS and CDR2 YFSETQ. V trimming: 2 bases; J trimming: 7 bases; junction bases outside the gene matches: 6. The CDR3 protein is CASSLGSGGLNEQFF. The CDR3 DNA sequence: TGCGCCAGCAGCTTAGGTAGCGGGGGGCTGAATGAGCAGTTCTTC.

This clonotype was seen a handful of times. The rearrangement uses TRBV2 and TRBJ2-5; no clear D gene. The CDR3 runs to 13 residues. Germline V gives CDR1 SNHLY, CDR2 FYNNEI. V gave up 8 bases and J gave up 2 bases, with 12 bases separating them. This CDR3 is CASSAGYQETQYF. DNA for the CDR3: TGTGCCAGCTCAGCAGGCTATCAAGAGACCCAGTACTTC. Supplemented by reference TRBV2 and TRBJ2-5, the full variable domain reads EPEVTQTPSHQVTQMGQEVILRCVPISNHLYFYWYRQILGQKVEFLVSFYNNEISEKSEIFDDQFSVERPDGSNFTLKIRSTKLEDSAMYFCASSAGYQETQYFGPGTRLLVL.

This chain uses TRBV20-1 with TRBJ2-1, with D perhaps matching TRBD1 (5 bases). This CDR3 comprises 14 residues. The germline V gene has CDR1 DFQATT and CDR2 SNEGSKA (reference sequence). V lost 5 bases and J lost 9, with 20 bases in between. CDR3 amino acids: CSAPRPRVRGEQFF. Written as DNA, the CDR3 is TGCAGTGCTCCCCGGCCCAGGGTTCGTGGTGAGCAGTTCTTC.

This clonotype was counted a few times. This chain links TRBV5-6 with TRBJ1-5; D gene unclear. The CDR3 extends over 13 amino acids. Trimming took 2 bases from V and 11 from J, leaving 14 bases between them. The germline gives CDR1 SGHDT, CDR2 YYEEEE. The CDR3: CASSFRAAPAQHF. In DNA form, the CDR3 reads TGTGCCAGCAGCTTCCGGGCCGCTCCGGCCCAGCATTTT.

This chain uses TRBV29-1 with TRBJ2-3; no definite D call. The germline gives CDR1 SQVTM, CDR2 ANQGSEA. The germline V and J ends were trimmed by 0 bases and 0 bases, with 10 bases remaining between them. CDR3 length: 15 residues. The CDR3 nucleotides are TGCAGCGTTGAAGAATCCGCAGGAAGCACAGATACGCAGTATTTT. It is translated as CSVEESAGSTDTQYF.

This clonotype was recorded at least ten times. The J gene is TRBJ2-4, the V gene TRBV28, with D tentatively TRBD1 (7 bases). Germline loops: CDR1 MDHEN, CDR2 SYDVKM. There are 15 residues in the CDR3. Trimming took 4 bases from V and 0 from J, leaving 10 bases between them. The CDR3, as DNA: TGTGCCAGCAGTTCAGGGGGGCTAGCCAAAAACATTCAGTACTTC. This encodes CASSSGGLAKNIQYF.

In DNA, the CDR3 is TGTGCCAGCAGTGTGGGGACCCTTGGGGCCGCAGATACGCAGTATTTT. Amino acids: CASSVGTLGAADTQYF. The genes are TRBV6-1 and TRBJ2-3, with D perhaps matching TRBD1 or TRBD2 (5 bases each). The ends were cut back, 4 bases at V and 4 bases at J, with 18 bases in the middle. The CDR3 has 16 amino acids. Germline CDR1 and CDR2: MNHNS and SASEGT.

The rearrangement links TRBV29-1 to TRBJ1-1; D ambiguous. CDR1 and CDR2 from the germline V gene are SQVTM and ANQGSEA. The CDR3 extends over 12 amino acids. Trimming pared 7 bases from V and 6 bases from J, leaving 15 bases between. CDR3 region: CSGVHYRSEAFF. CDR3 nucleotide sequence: TGCAGCGGTGTCCACTACAGATCTGAAGCTTTCTTT. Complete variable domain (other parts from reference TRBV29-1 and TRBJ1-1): SAVISQKPSRDICQRGTSLTIQCQVDSQVTMMFWYRQQPGQSLTLIATANQGSEATYESGFVIDKFPISRPNLTFSTLTVSNMSPEDSSIYLCSGVHYRSEAFFGQGTRLTVV.

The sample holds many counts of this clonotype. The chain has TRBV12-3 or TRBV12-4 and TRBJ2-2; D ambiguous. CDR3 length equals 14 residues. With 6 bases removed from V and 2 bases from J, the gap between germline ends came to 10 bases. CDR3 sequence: CASRATFNTGELFF. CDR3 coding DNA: TGTGCCAGCAGAGCGACTTTTAACACCGGGGAGCTGTTTTTT.

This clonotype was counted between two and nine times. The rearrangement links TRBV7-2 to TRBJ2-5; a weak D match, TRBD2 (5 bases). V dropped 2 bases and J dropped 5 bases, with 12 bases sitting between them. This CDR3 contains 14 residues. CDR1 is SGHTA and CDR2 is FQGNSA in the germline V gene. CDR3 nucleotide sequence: TGTGCCAGCAGCTTAACGAGCGGAAGGGAGACCCAGTACTTC. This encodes CASSLTSGRETQYF.

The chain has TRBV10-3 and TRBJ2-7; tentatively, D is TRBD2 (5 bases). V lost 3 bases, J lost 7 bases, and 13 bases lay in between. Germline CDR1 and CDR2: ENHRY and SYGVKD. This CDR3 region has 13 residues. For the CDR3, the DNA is TGTGCCATCAGTGAAGGGCGAGGGAATGAGCAGTACTTC. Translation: CAISEGRGNEQYF.

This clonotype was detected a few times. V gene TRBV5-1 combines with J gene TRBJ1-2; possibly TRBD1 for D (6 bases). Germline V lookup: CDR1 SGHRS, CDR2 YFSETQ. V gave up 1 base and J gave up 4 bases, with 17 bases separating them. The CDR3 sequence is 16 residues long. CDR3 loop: CASSLHAFGGGYGYTF. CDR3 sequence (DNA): TGCGCCAGCAGCTTGCACGCGTTCGGGGGCGGCTATGGCTACACCTTC.

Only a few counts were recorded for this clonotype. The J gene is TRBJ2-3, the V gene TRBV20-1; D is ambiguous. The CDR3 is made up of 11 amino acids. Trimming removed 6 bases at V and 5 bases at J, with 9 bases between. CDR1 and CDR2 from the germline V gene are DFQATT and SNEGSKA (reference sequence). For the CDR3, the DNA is TGCAGTGCCCCCCCGAGAGATACGCAGTATTTT. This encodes CSAPPRDTQYF.

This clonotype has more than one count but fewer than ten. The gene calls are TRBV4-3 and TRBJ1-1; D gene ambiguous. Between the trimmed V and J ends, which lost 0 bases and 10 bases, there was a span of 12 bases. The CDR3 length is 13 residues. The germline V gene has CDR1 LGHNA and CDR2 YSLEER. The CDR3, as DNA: TGCGCCAGCAGCCAAGATAGGCCCAGCGGAGCTTTCTTT. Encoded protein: CASSQDRPSGAFF.

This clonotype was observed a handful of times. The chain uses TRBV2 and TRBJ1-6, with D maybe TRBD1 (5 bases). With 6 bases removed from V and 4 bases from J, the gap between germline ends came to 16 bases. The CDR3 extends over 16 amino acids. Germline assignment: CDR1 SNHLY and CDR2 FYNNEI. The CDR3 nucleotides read TGTGCCAGCAGCACCAGGGTCCCACTTTATAATTCACCCCTCCACTTT. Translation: CASSTRVPLYNSPLHF.

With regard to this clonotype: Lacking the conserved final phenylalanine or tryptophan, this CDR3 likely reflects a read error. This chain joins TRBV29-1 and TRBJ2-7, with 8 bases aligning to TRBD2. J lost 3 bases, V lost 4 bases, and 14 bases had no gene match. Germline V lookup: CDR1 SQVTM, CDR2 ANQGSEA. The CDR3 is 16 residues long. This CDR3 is CSVAPAGGYSLYEQYL. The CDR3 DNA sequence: TGCAGCGTTGCCCCTGCGGGGGGATATTCACTCTACGAGCAGTACTTA.

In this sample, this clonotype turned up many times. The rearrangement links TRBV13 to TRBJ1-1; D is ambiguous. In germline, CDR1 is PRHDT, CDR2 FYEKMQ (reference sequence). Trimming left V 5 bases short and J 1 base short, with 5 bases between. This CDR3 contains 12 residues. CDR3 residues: CASSPENTEAFF. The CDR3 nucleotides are TGTGCCAGCAGCCCTGAGAACACTGAAGCTTTCTTT. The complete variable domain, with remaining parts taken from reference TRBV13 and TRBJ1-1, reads AAGVIQSPRHLIKEKRETATLKCYPIPRHDTVYWYQQGPGQDPQFLISFYEKMQSDKGSIPDRFSAQQFSDYHSELNMSSLELGDSALYFCASSPENTEAFFGQGTRLTVV.

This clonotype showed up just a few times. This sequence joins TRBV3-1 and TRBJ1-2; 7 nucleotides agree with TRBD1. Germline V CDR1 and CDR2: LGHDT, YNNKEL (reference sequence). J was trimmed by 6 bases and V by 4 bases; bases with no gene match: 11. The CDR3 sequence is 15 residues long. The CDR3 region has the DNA TGTGCCAGCAGCCCTTTGACAGGGCCGGTCGATGGCTACACCTTC. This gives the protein CASSPLTGPVDGYTF.

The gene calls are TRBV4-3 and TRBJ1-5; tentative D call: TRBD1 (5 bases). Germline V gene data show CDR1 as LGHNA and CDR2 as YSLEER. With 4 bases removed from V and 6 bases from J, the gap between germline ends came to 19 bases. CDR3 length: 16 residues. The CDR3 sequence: CASSPEPTDNLQPQHF. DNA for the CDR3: TGCGCCAGCAGCCCCGAACCGACAGACAACCTTCAGCCCCAGCATTTT.